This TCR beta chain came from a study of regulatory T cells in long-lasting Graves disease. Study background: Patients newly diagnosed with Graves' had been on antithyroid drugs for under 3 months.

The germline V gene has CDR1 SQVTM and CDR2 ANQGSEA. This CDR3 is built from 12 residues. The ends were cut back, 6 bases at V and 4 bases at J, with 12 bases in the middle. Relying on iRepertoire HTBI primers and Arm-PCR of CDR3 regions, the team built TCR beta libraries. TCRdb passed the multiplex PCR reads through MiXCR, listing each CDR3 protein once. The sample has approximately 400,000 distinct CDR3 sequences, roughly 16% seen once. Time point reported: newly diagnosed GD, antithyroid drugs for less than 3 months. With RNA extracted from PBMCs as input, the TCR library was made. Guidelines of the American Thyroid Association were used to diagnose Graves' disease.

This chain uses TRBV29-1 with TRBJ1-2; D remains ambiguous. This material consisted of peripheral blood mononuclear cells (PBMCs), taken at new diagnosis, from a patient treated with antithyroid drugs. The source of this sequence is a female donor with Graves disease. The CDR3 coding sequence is TGCAGCGTGACGAGAAGCAGCTATGGCTACACCTTC. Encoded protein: CSVTRSSYGYTF.